The 19 T cell receptor beta chains given below trace back to one sample, sequenced in a study of blood T cell repertoires in COVID-19. Measured with immunoSEQ multiplex PCR; TCRdb has only the in-frame clones, and not every one. This table holds 110,000 or so clones, about 85% found once. The source material was peripheral blood. These receptors were collected from a human donor in a cohort sampled during active COVID-19.

The V call is TRBV5-6, the J call TRBJ1-6, with D perhaps TRBD1 (6 bases). The germline gives CDR1 SGHDT, CDR2 YYEEEE. The ends were cut back, 4 bases at V and 9 bases at J, with 20 bases in the middle. This CDR3 spans 16 amino acids. The CDR3 loop is CASSRTTDRTASPLHF. The DNA for the CDR3 is TGTGCCAGCAGCCGGACGACAGACAGGACCGCTTCACCCCTCCACTTT.

CDR3 coding DNA: TGTGCCAGCAGTGGTAGTTGGGGGGGCGAATCCTACAATGAGCAGTTCTTC. Protein: CASSGSWGGESYNEQFF. The chain combines TRBV2 with TRBJ2-1, with a possible D match to TRBD2 (7 bases). V lost 4 bases and J lost 1, with 17 bases in between. The CDR3 loop spans 17 amino acids. Germline CDR1 is SNHLY and CDR2 is FYNNEI.

This rearrangement joins TRBV6-1 to TRBJ1-6; 7 bases match TRBD1. Trimming cost V 2 bases and J 10 bases; bases outside gene matches: 11. CDR3 length equals 16 residues. Germline V lookup: CDR1 MNHNS, CDR2 SASEGT. CDR3 sequence reads: CASSESPGQSLSPLHF. The CDR3 region has the DNA TGTGCCAGCAGTGAAAGTCCGGGACAGAGTTTATCACCCCTCCACTTT.

Written as DNA, the CDR3 is TGTGCCAGCAGCCCAGGACAGGTGGGCAGCTACGAGCAGTACTTC. It yields the protein CASSPGQVGSYEQYF. This chain links TRBV5-4 with TRBJ2-7; TRBD1 matches 7 bases. The CDR3 spans 15 residues. From germline, CDR1 is SGHNT and CDR2 YYREEE (reference sequence). V lost 4 bases and J lost 3; bases outside the gene matches: 10.

The J gene is TRBJ2-3, the V gene TRBV9; 8 bases line up with TRBD2. Germline assignment: CDR1 SGDLS and CDR2 YYNGEE. V shed 4 bases and J 6 bases; nucleotides not matched to a gene: 16. The CDR3 extends over 17 amino acids. For the CDR3, the DNA is TGTGCCAGCAGCATCTTCGCCGGGACTAGTAACGGTGATACGCAGTATTTT. This encodes CASSIFAGTSNGDTQYF.

The rearrangement links TRBV11-2 to TRBJ1-1; D is undetermined. This CDR3 spans 13 amino acids. The V and J ends lost 2 bases and 0 bases respectively, with 4 bases between them. Germline loops: CDR1 SGHAT, CDR2 FQNNGV. The CDR3 nucleotides read TGTGCCAGCAGCTTATTAATGAACACTGAAGCTTTCTTT. Its protein is CASSLLMNTEAFF.

CDR3 bases: TGCGCCAGCAGCTCCACTAGCGGCGGTTTCCTAAGCACAGATACGCAGTATTTT. This translates into CASSSTSGGFLSTDTQYF. This sequence joins TRBV5-1 and TRBJ2-3, with TRBD2 matching over 8 bases. Germline CDR1 and CDR2: SGHRS and YFSETQ. With V trimmed by 3 bases and J by 0 bases, 12 bases remained unmatched. The length of the CDR3 is 18 residues.

This sequence joins TRBV9 and TRBJ1-3; D remains ambiguous. CDR1 is SGDLS, CDR2 YYNGEE, per germline. V shed 9 bases and J shed 0 bases, with 13 bases lying between them. The CDR3 runs 14 residues. The CDR3 reads CATGTGVSGNTIYF. The CDR3 DNA follows: TGTGCCACAGGAACGGGAGTCTCTGGAAACACCATATATTTT.

This clone was counted once. The chain recombines TRBV19 with TRBJ1-6; 9 nucleotides agree with TRBD1. The germline gives CDR1 LNHDA, CDR2 SQIVND (reference sequence). The CDR3 has 16 amino acids. V dropped 5 bases and J dropped 6; count of bases not matched to a gene: 8. CDR3 nucleotide sequence: TGTGCCAGTAGTGTGAGTCCGGGACAGGGTAATTCACCCCTCCACTTT. Its protein product is CASSVSPGQGNSPLHF. Variable domain in full (rest from reference TRBV19 and TRBJ1-6): DGGITQSPKYLFRKEGQNVTLSCEQNLNHDAMYWYRQDPGQGLRLIYYSQIVNDFQKGDIAEGYSVSREKKESFPLTVTSAQKNPTAFYLCASSVSPGQGNSPLHFGNGTRLTVT.

This chain joins TRBV7-7 and TRBJ2-1; 13 nucleotides align to TRBD2. Germline V CDR1 and CDR2: SSHAT, FNYEAQ (reference sequence). This CDR3 spans 15 amino acids. With 7 bases clipped from V and 10 bases from J, the junction kept 10 bases outside the gene matches. CDR3 loop: CASTPLAGGPGEQFF. CDR3 nucleotide sequence: TGTGCCAGCACCCCACTAGCGGGGGGGCCGGGGGAGCAGTTCTTC.

This chain links TRBV2 with TRBJ1-5, with D tentatively TRBD1 (5 bases). The germline V gene encodes CDR1 SNHLY and CDR2 FYNNEI. V lost 7 bases and J lost 5, with 15 bases in between. The CDR3 is 14 amino acids. The CDR3 bases are TGTGCCAGCACCAGGGTCACGCGCGATCAGCCCCAGCATTTT. This translates into CASTRVTRDQPQHF.

This sequence joins TRBV6-2 or TRBV6-3 and TRBJ1-2, with a possible D match to TRBD1 (5 bases). V shed 6 bases and J shed 5 bases, with 13 bases lying between them. Germline CDR1 MNHEY, CDR2 SVGEGT. The length of the CDR3 is 13 residues. Written as DNA, the CDR3 is TGTGCCAGCAGCGCCAGACAGATTTATGGCTACACCTTC. It encodes CASSARQIYGYTF.

This chain joins TRBV6-1 and TRBJ1-5; D is perhaps TRBD1 (5 bases). With 2 bases removed from V and 7 bases from J, the gap between germline ends came to 15 bases. Germline V CDR1 and CDR2: MNHNS, SASEGT. This CDR3 is built from 15 residues. CDR3 sequence reads: CASSEPARGAQPQHF. The CDR3 DNA follows: TGTGCCAGCAGTGAACCAGCACGCGGGGCCCAGCCCCAGCATTTT.

This clone came up once. J is TRBJ2-3 and V is TRBV19, with a tentative D call TRBD2 (5 bases). Trimming left V 6 bases short and J 5 bases short, with 18 bases between. This CDR3 contains 15 residues. Germline V gene data show CDR1 as LNHDA and CDR2 as SQIVND (reference sequence). CDR3 in amino acids: CASRPHSTSGDTQYF. CDR3 DNA sequence: TGTGCCAGTAGACCCCACAGCACCAGCGGAGATACGCAGTATTTT.

This chain connects TRBV28 to TRBJ2-6; possibly TRBD2 for D (6 bases). CDR1 is MDHEN, CDR2 SYDVKM, per germline. With 5 bases removed from V and 2 bases from J, the gap between germline ends came to 16 bases. CDR3 length: 17 amino acids. The CDR3 reads CASSQTPPGAGANVLTF. CDR3 nucleotide sequence: TGTGCCAGCAGTCAAACACCCCCGGGGGCTGGGGCCAACGTCCTGACTTTC.

This clone came up a few times. The chain is built from TRBV3-1 (or the pseudogene TRBV3-2) and TRBJ1-2, with a possible D match to TRBD1 (6 bases). CDR1 is LGHDT and CDR2 is YNNKEL in the germline V gene (reference sequence). V lost 0 bases, J lost 7 bases, and 12 bases lay in between. CDR3 size: 14 residues. CDR3 protein: CASSQEWGPGGYTF. The CDR3 nucleotides are TGTGCCAGCAGCCAAGAATGGGGGCCTGGTGGCTACACCTTC.

The chain recombines TRBV20-1 with TRBJ2-3; the D is unclear. This CDR3 is built from 10 residues. CDR1 DFQATT and CDR2 SNEGSKA come from the germline V gene (reference sequence). In nucleotides, the CDR3 is TGCACCATCCACACAGATACGCAGTATTTT. Its protein product is CTIHTDTQYF.

The V call is TRBV7-2, the J call TRBJ1-4; D ambiguous. Trimming pared 1 base from V and 10 bases from J, leaving 16 bases between. Germline-derived CDR1 and CDR2 are SGHTA and FQGNSA. The CDR3 runs to 15 residues. As DNA, the CDR3 is TGTGCCAGCAGCTTAGAAGTCGGCATGGCGGGAAAACTGTTTTTT. Amino acid sequence: CASSLEVGMAGKLFF.

The chain recombines TRBV7-3 with TRBJ1-1; D gene ambiguous. Germline V lookup: CDR1 SGHTA, CDR2 FQGTGA. Trimming pared 5 bases from V and 1 base from J, leaving 8 bases between. The length of the CDR3 is 13 residues. CDR3 nucleotide sequence: TGTGCCAGCAGCCTTACACCGAACACTGAAGCTTTCTTT. Protein product: CASSLTPNTEAFF.